This TCR beta chain came from a study of T cells in localized non-small cell lung cancer. The table came from immunoSEQ multiplex PCR; TCRdb's copy has only in-frame clones and leaves some out. This table holds approximately 31,000 clones, under 90% found once. CDR3 length: 15 residues. Germline V CDR1 and CDR2: SGDLS, YYNGEE. The V and J ends lost 0 bases and 2 bases respectively, with 8 bases between them. Points from the study as a whole: Adjacent uninvolved lung tissue had the highest T cell clonality, exceeding tumor. Tumor samples were not multi-region, leaving intratumor heterogeneity unexcluded. Elevated blood T cell density was associated with longer overall survival. Paired adjacent lung recovered a median roughly 60 of the top 100 tumor clones.

With respect to this clone: What it binds is not known.

The rearrangement uses TRBV9 and TRBJ2-2; no firm D call. The receptor was isolated from a male donor at least 60 years old with stage III lung adenocarcinoma. Sequencing was performed on peripheral blood, taken before any cancer treatment. The CDR3 loop is CASSVEPINTGELFF. DNA for the CDR3: TGTGCCAGCAGCGTAGAACCAATCAACACCGGGGAGCTGTTTTTT.